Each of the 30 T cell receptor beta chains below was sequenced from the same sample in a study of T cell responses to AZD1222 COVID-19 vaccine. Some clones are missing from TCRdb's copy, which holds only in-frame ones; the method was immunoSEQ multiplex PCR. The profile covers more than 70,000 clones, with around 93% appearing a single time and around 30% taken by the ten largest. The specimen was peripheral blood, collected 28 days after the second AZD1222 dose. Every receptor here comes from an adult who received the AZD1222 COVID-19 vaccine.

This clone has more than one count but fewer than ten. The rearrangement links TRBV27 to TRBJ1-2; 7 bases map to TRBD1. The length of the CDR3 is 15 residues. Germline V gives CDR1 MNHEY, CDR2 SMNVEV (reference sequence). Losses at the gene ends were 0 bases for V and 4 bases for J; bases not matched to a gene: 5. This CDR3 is CASSLSLQGIYGYTF. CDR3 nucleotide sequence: TGTGCCAGCAGTTTATCGTTACAGGGGATCTATGGCTACACCTTC.

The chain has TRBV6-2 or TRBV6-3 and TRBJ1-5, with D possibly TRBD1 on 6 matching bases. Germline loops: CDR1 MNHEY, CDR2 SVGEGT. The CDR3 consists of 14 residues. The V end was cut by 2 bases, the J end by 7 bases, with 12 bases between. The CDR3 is CASSYGGASQPQHF. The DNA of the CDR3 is TGTGCCAGCAGTTACGGGGGGGCATCCCAGCCCCAGCATTTT.

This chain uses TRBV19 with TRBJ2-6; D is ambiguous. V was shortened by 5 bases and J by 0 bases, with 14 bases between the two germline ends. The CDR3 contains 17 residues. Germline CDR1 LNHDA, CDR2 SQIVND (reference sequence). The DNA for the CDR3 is TGTGCCAGTAGTCAAAATACCCCTAGCTCTGGGGCCAACGTCCTGACTTTC. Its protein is CASSQNTPSSGANVLTF.

As DNA, the CDR3 is TGTGCCAGCAGCCAAGATTGGGTGGAGGGGAACACTGAAGCTTTCTTT. As protein: CASSQDWVEGNTEAFF. The chain joins TRBV4-2 to TRBJ1-1; D unclear. This CDR3 is 16 amino acids long. Between the trimmed V and J ends, which lost 0 bases and 1 base, there was a span of 12 bases. Germline V lookup: CDR1 LGHNA, CDR2 YNFKEQ.

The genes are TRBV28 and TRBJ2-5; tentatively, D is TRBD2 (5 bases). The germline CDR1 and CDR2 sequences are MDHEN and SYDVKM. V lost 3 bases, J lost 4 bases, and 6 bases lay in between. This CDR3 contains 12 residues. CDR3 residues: CASSFGVETQYF. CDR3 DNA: TGTGCCAGCAGTTTCGGGGTAGAGACCCAGTACTTC.

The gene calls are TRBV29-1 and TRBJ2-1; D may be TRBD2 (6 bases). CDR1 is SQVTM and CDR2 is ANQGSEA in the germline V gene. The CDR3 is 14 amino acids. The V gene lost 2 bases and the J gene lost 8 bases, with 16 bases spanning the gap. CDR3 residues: CSVESGGGLDEQFF. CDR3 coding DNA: TGCAGCGTTGAAAGTGGGGGAGGTTTAGATGAGCAGTTCTTC.

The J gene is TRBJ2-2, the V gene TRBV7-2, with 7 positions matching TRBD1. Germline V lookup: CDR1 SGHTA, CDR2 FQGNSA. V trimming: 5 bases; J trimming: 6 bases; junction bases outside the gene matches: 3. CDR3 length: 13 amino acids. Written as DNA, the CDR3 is TGTGCCAGCAGCCTAGACAGGGCCGGGGAGCTGTTTTTT. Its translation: CASSLDRAGELFF.

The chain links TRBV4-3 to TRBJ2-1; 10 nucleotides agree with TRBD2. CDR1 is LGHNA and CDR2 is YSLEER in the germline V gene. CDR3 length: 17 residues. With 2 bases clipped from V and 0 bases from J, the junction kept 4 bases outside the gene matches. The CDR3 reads CASSQLAGVNSYNEQFF. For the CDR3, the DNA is TGCGCCAGCAGCCAACTAGCGGGAGTTAACTCCTACAATGAGCAGTTCTTC.

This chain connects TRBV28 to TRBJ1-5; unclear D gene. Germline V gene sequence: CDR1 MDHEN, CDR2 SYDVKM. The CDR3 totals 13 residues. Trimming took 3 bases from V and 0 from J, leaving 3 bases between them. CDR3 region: CASSLDSNQPQHF. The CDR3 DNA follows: TGTGCCAGCAGTTTGGATAGCAATCAGCCCCAGCATTTT.

This CDR3 is CASSGQGSSPLHF. CDR3 nucleotide sequence: TGTGCCAGCAGCGGACAGGGAAGTTCACCCCTCCACTTT. The J gene is TRBJ1-6, the V gene TRBV11-2, with 8 bases identical to TRBD1. V lost 5 bases and J lost 9; bases outside the gene matches: 3. CDR1 SGHAT and CDR2 FQNNGV come from the germline V gene. The CDR3 loop spans 13 amino acids.

This chain's CDR3 is CASSPPNRNEQFF. As DNA, the CDR3 is TGTGCCAGCAGCCCGCCCAACAGGAATGAGCAGTTCTTC. The chain is built from TRBV7-6 and TRBJ2-1, with D possibly TRBD1 on 5 matching bases. CDR1 and CDR2 (germline): SGHVS, FNYEAQ. Trimming took 5 bases from V and 7 from J, leaving 12 bases between them. The CDR3 runs 13 residues.

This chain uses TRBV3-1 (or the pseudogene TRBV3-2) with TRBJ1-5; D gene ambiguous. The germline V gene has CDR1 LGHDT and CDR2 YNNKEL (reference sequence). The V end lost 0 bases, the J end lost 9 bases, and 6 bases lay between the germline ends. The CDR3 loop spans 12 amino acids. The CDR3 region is CASSQDNRPQHF. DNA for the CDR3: TGTGCCAGCAGCCAAGATAACCGGCCCCAGCATTTT.

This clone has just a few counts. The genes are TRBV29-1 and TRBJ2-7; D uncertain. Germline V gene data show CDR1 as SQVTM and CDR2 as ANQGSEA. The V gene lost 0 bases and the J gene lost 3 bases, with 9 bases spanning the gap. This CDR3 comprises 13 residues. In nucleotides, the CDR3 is TGCAGCGTTGAAGATTTCCCGAACTACGAGCAGTACTTC. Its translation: CSVEDFPNYEQYF.

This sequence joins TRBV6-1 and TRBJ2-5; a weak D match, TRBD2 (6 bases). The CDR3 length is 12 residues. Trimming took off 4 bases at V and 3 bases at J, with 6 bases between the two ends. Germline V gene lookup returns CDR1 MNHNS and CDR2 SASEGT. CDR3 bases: TGTGCCAGCAGTGTAGCGGAAGAGACCCAGTACTTC. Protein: CASSVAEETQYF.

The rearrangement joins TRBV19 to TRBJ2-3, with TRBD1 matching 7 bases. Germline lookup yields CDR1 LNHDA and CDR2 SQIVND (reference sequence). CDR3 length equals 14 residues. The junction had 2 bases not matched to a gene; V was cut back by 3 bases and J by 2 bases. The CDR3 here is CASSIGTVTDTQYF. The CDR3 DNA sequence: TGTGCCAGTAGTATCGGGACAGTCACAGATACGCAGTATTTT.

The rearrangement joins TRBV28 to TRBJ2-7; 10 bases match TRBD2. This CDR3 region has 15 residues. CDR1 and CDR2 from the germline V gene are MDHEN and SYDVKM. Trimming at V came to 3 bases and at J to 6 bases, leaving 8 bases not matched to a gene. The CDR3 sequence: CASSFILAGAGEQYF. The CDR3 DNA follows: TGTGCCAGCAGTTTTATCCTAGCGGGAGCTGGCGAGCAGTACTTC.

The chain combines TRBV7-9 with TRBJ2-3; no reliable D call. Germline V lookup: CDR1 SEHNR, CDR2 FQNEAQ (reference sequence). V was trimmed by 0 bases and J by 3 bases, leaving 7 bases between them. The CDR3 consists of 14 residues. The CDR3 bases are TGTGCCAGCAGCTTAGCGAAGCCGACAGATACGCAGTATTTT. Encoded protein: CASSLAKPTDTQYF. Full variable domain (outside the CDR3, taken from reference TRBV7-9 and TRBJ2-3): DTGVSQNPRHKITKRGQNVTFRCDPISEHNRLYWYRQTLGQGPEFLTYFQNEAQLEKSRLLSDRFSAERPKGSFSTLEIQRTEQGDSAMYLCASSLAKPTDTQYFGPGTRLTVL.

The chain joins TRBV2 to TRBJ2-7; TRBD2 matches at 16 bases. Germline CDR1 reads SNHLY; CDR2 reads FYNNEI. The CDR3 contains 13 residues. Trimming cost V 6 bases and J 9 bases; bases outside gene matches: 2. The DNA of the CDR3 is TGTGCCAGCAGGGGACTAGCGGGAGGGCCGCAGTACTTC. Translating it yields CASRGLAGGPQYF.

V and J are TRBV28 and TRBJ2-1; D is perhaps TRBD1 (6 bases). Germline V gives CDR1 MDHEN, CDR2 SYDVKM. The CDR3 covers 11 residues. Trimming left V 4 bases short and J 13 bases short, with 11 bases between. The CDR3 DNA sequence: TGTGCCAGCAGTTCTGACAGGCCTCAGTTCTTC. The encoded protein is CASSSDRPQFF. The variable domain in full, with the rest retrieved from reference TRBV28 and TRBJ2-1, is DVKVTQSSRYLVKRTGEKVFLECVQDMDHENMFWYRQDPGLGLRLIYFSYDVKMKEKGDIPEGYSVSREKKERFSLILESASTNQTSMYLCASSSDRPQFFGPGTRLTVL.

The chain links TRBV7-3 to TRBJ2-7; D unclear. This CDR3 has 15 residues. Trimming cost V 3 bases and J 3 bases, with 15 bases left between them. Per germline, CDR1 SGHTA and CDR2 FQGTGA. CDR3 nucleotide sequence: TGTGCCAGCAGCTTGGGTACGGGCGGAAGCTACGAGCAGTACTTC. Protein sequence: CASSLGTGGSYEQYF. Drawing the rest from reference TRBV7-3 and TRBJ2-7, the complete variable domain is GAGVSQTPSNKVTEKGKYVELRCDPISGHTALYWYRQSLGQGPEFLIYFQGTGAADDSGLPNDRFFAVRPEGSVSTLKIQRTERGDSAVYLCASSLGTGGSYEQYFGPGTRLTVT.

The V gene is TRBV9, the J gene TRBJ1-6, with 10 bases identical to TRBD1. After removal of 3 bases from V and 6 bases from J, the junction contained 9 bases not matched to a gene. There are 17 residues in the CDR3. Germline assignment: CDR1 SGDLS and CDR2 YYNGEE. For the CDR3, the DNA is TGTGCCAGCAGCGCAAACCAGGGACAGGGGCTTAATTCACCCCTCCACTTT. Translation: CASSANQGQGLNSPLHF.

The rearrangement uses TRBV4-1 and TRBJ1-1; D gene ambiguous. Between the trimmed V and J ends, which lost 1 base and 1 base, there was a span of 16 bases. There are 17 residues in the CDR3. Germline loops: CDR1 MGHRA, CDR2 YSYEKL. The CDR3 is CASSQGNLRFRNTEAFF. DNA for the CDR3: TGCGCCAGCAGCCAAGGGAACCTCAGGTTCAGGAACACTGAAGCTTTCTTT.

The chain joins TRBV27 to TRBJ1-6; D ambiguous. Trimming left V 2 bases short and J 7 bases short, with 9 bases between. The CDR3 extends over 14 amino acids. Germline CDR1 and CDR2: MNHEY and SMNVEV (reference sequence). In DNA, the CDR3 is TGTGCCAGCAGTTTACTTCCAGGCAATTCACCCCTCCACTTT. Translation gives CASSLLPGNSPLHF.

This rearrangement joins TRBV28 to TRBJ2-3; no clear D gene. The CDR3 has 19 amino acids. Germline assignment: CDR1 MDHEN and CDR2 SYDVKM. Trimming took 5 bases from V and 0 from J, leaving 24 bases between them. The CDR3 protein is CASSPSVLPGDPSTDTQYF. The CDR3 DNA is TGTGCCAGCAGTCCGTCAGTTTTGCCAGGCGACCCTAGCACAGATACGCAGTATTTT.

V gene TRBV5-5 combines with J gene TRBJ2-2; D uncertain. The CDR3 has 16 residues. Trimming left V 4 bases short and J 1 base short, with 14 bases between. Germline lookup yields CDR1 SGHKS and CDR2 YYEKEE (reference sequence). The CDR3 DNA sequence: TGTGCCAGCAGCCGGGCGATTTTGATGAACACCGGGGAGCTGTTTTTT. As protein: CASSRAILMNTGELFF.

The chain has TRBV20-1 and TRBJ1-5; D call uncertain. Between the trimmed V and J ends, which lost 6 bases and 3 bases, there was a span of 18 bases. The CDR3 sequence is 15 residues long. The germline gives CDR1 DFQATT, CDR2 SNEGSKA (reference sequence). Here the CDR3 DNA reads TGCAGTGCCAGTCAGATACGACGGAACAATCAGCCCCAGCATTTT. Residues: CSASQIRRNNQPQHF.

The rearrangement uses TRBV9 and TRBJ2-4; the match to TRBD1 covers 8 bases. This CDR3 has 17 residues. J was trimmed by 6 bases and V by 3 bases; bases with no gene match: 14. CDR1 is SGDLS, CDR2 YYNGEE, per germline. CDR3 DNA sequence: TGTGCCAGCAGCGGTACGGCCAGGAGACAGGGGCCAAACATTCAGTACTTC. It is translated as CASSGTARRQGPNIQYF.

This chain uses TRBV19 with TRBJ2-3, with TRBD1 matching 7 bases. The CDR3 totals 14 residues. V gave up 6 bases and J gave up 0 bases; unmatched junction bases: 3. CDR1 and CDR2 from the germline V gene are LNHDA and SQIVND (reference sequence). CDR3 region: CASRNRGSTDTQYF. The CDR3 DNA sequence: TGTGCCAGTAGAAACAGGGGTAGCACAGATACGCAGTATTTT. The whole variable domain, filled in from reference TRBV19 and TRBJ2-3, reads DGGITQSPKYLFRKEGQNVTLSCEQNLNHDAMYWYRQDPGQGLRLIYYSQIVNDFQKGDIAEGYSVSREKKESFPLTVTSAQKNPTAFYLCASRNRGSTDTQYFGPGTRLTVL.

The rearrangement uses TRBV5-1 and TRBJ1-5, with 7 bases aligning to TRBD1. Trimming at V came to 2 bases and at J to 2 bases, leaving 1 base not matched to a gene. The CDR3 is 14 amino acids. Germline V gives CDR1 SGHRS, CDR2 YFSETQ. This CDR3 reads CASSFTGGNQPQHF. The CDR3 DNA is TGCGCCAGCAGCTTTACAGGGGGCAATCAGCCCCAGCATTTT.

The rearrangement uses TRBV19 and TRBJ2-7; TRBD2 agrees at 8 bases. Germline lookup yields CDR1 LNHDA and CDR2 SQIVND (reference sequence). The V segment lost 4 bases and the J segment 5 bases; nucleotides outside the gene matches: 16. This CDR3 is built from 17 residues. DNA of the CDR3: TGTGCCAGTAGTACCCCCTTTAACAGCGGGAGAAGACACGAGCAGTACTTC. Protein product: CASSTPFNSGRRHEQYF.